This T cell receptor beta chain was recorded in a study of T cells expressing NK-cell markers. The study's findings and limits: The same clonotypes also predominated in the CD3+CD56-NKG2C+ fraction of a handful of donors. In 6 or 7 donors, dominant NKG2C+ clonotypes were roughly 1.0-7.5% of CD8+ T cells.

In the case of this clonotype: What it binds is unknown.

CDR1 SGHVS and CDR2 FNYEAQ come from the germline V gene. The CDR3 covers 16 residues. 5'RACE template switching built TCR beta cDNA with unique molecular identifiers. One entry per CDR3 protein, without DNA, is what TCRdb gives after re-calling the 5' RACE reads. The sample has fewer than 400,000 distinct CDR3 sequences. This TCR came from a man between 18 and 69 years old in good health. The sample was blood T cells: a sorted CD56 or NKG2C T cell subset, CD4+ or CD8+ T cells, or bulk PBMC T cells (not recorded which). V is TRBV7-6 and J is TRBJ2-3; lacking DNA, the TRBD1 call made by TCRdb goes unchecked. CDR3 residues: CASSLVVGQAADTQYF. The full variable domain, with the rest looked up from reference TRBV7-6 and TRBJ2-3, is GAGVSQSPRYKVTKRGQDVALRCDPISGHVSLYWYRQALGQGPEFLTYFNYEAQQDKSGLPNDRFSAERPEGSISTLTIQRTEQRDSAMYRCASSLVVGQAADTQYFGPGTRLTVL.